Reported below is one T cell receptor beta chain. Antigen specificity is unknown. The data originate from a study of cytomegalovirus exposure and HLA in healthy donors. Overall study findings and caveats: Judged likely to be a sequencing artifact was a cluster of highly shared sequence variants. In most subjects, TCR beta sequences reportedly gave accurate predictions of HLA-A and HLA-B alleles.

The PCR contained 60 Vbeta and 13 Jbeta primers. The repertoire was sequenced with immunoSEQ multiplex PCR; TCRdb's copy has only in-frame clones and lacks some. In the table there are 200,000 or so clones, 60% to 80% of which are singletons. CDR3 length: 13 residues. Germline V gives CDR1 LNHDA, CDR2 SQIVND (reference sequence). V dropped 3 bases and J dropped 7; count of bases not matched to a gene: 1. V is TRBV19 and J is TRBJ2-1; 9 bases line up with TRBD2. This TCR was sampled from a male donor in good health and CMV-seronegative. The sequenced sample consisted of PBMCs. The CDR3 DNA reads TGTGCCAGTAGTATGACTAGCGGTAATGAGCAGTTCTTC. Its protein is CASSMTSGNEQFF.